This T cell receptor beta chain was captured in a study of T-cell memory formation after mild COVID-19. Overall study findings and caveats: Whether second-wave clones peaking at day 37 were SARS-CoV-2 specific went unconfirmed. From day 15 to 85, contracting clones were balanced between CD4 and CD8, whereas later expanders leaned toward CD4+. CD8+ contracting clones occupied EMRA, while CD4+ ones occupied mainly CM and EM.

Constant-segment primers were used for 5'RACE, and the resulting TCR alpha and TCR beta cDNA libraries carried sample barcodes and UMIs. MiXCR, run by TCRdb on the 5' RACE reads, gives a single entry per CDR3 protein. The repertoire holds roughly 480,000 distinct CDR3 sequences, with 20% to 30% as singletons. A word on this clonotype: Its antigen is unknown.

V trimming: 8 bases; J trimming: 5 bases; junction bases outside the gene matches: 5. The CDR3 sequence is 15 residues long. The TCR comes from an adult woman who had mild COVID-19 (a few samples of this study predate the infection). Cell type and time point are not known. Sequenced input: PBMCs or a T cell subset sorted from them (not recorded which). The genes are TRBV12-3 or TRBV12-4 and TRBJ2-5; 16 positions agree with TRBD2. The CDR3 loop is CASETGLAGGETQYF. The DNA of the CDR3 is TGTGCCAGCGAAACGGGACTAGCGGGAGGGGAGACCCAGTACTTC.